Below are 26 T cell receptor beta chains sequenced from a single sample in a study of blood T cell repertoires in COVID-19. Here immunoSEQ multiplex PCR was the method, and the copy in TCRdb shows in-frame clones only, minus some. Seen here are roughly 70,000 clones, about nine tenths observed once, and the top ten hold under 15%. Sequencing was performed on peripheral blood. Receptor source: a human donor with active COVID-19. The donor label of this sample is uncertain.

The chain has TRBV5-1 and TRBJ2-5, with D perhaps TRBD1 (5 bases). This CDR3 spans 14 amino acids. Germline CDR1 reads SGHRS; CDR2 reads YFSETQ. Trimming pared 0 bases from V and 1 base from J, leaving 7 bases between. The CDR3 region is CASSLDRSQETQYF. The CDR3 bases are TGCGCCAGCAGCTTGGACAGGTCCCAAGAGACCCAGTACTTC.

This chain joins TRBV7-2 and TRBJ1-3; TRBD1 might be the D (5 bases). Deletions cut 4 bases from V and 0 bases from J, with 13 bases between. The CDR3 covers 16 residues. Germline loops: CDR1 SGHTA, CDR2 FQGNSA. The CDR3: CASSSRALSSGNTIYF. Written as DNA, the CDR3 is TGTGCCAGCAGCTCCAGGGCCCTGAGCTCTGGAAACACCATATATTTT.

V gene TRBV10-1 combines with J gene TRBJ2-3; the match to TRBD2 covers 9 bases. CDR3 length: 16 amino acids. Germline V CDR1 and CDR2: WNHNN, SYGVQD (reference sequence). After removal of 4 bases from V and 2 bases from J, the junction contained 7 bases not matched to a gene. The CDR3 DNA sequence: TGCGCCAGCAGTGGGGTAGCTAGCGGGACCACAGATACGCAGTATTTT. This translates into CASSGVASGTTDTQYF.

This sequence joins TRBV4-3 and TRBJ2-1; D may be TRBD2 (6 bases). There are 15 residues in the CDR3. V lost 0 bases and J 5 bases, leaving 11 bases between the germline ends. Looked up from germline, CDR1 is LGHNA and CDR2 is YSLEER. DNA for the CDR3: TGCGCCAGCAGCCAAGAAGTCCTAGCGAACAATGAGCAGTTCTTC. Translating it yields CASSQEVLANNEQFF.

CDR3 protein: CASSAGSTDTQYF. The CDR3 region has the DNA TGTGCCAGCAGCGCGGGTAGCACAGATACGCAGTATTTT. The chain links TRBV6-2 or TRBV6-3 to TRBJ2-3; D might be TRBD2 (5 bases). Trimming left V 6 bases short and J 0 bases short, with 7 bases between. The CDR3 length is 13 residues. Germline CDR1 and CDR2: MNHEY and SVGEGT.

The table lists this clone with a count of one. This chain connects TRBV18 to TRBJ1-5, with D unresolved. In germline, CDR1 is KGHSH, CDR2 LQKENI. There are 16 residues in the CDR3. V shed 2 bases and J shed 1 base, with 12 bases lying between them. The CDR3 is CASSPSPRASNQPQHF. The CDR3 bases are TGTGCCAGCTCACCATCTCCGAGGGCCAGCAATCAGCCCCAGCATTTT.

This clone appeared a single time. The chain couples TRBV29-1 to TRBJ1-2; tentative D call: TRBD1 (5 bases). The germline V gene encodes CDR1 SQVTM and CDR2 ANQGSEA. The CDR3 length is 13 residues. Trimming removed 4 bases at V and 8 bases at J, with 17 bases between. The CDR3 loop is CSVGKLQGGGYTF. The CDR3, as DNA: TGCAGCGTTGGGAAGCTCCAGGGTGGGGGCTACACCTTC.

The chain is built from TRBV7-8 and TRBJ2-5; 10 nucleotides align to TRBD1. The CDR3 runs to 19 residues. Trimming cost V 5 bases and J 2 bases; bases outside gene matches: 17. Per germline, CDR1 SGHVS and CDR2 FQNEAQ. CDR3 residues: CASSHPGTGAAGTQETQYF. CDR3 bases: TGTGCCAGCAGCCACCCAGGGACAGGGGCTGCAGGTACTCAAGAGACCCAGTACTTC. Combining the CDR3 with reference TRBV7-8 and TRBJ2-5 gives the whole variable domain GAGVSQSPRYKVAKRGQDVALRCDPISGHVSLFWYQQALGQGPEFLTYFQNEAQLDKSGLPSDRFFAERPEGSVSTLKIQRTQQEDSAVYLCASSHPGTGAAGTQETQYFGPGTRLLVL.

The chain carries TRBV5-4 and TRBJ2-1, with TRBD2 matching 7 bases. V shed 1 base and J 2 bases; nucleotides not matched to a gene: 3. The CDR3 is 15 amino acids. Per germline, CDR1 SGHNT and CDR2 YYREEE (reference sequence). Here the CDR3 reads CASSLSAGTYNEQFF. The DNA of the CDR3 is TGTGCCAGCAGCTTGTCAGCGGGAACCTACAATGAGCAGTTCTTC.

The rearrangement joins TRBV6-5 to TRBJ1-1; 10 bases agree with TRBD1. This CDR3 spans 14 amino acids. V was pared by 6 bases and J by 5 bases, with 6 bases of the junction left unmatched. CDR1 MNHEY and CDR2 SVGAGI come from the germline V gene. CDR3 in amino acids: CASSPRQGATEAFF. The CDR3 DNA reads as TGTGCCAGCAGCCCCCGACAGGGGGCAACTGAAGCTTTCTTT.

The J gene is TRBJ2-3, the V gene TRBV12-2; TRBD2, the D gene given by the table, was not confirmed from the DNA. TRBV12-2 constitutes a pseudogene. The CDR3 runs to 16 residues. The CDR3: CASRLTTSENTDTQYF. Here the CDR3 DNA reads TGTGCAAGTCGCTTAACAACTAGCGAGAACACAGATACGCAGTATTTT.

V usage is TRBV27 and J usage is TRBJ2-5; 8 nucleotides agree with TRBD1. This CDR3 contains 14 residues. Germline V lookup: CDR1 MNHEY, CDR2 SMNVEV (reference sequence). J gave up 8 bases and V 5 bases, and 10 bases lay outside the gene matches. This chain's CDR3 is CASSKDRAPSTQYF. CDR3 coding DNA: TGTGCCAGCAGTAAGGACAGGGCCCCCAGTACCCAGTACTTC.

The rearrangement uses TRBV10-2 and TRBJ2-5; no firm D call. Germline CDR1 WSHSY, CDR2 SAAADI. V lost 6 bases and J 5 bases, leaving 22 bases between the germline ends. The CDR3 runs to 16 residues. The CDR3 bases are TGCGCCAGCAGAGCCGCCCCGACTCGAGGAAGGGAGACCCAGTACTTC. Protein sequence: CASRAAPTRGRETQYF.

This rearrangement joins TRBV11-3 to TRBJ1-2, with D maybe TRBD1 (6 bases). Germline V gene lookup returns CDR1 SGHNT and CDR2 YENEEA. Trimming shortened V by 1 base and J by 4 bases, and 22 bases separated the two germline ends. This CDR3 is 18 amino acids long. DNA of the CDR3: TGTGCCAGCAGCTTAGCTTCGATCTCCGGGACAAAGATCTATGGCTACACCTTC. This encodes CASSLASISGTKIYGYTF.

Only one count was recorded for this clone. This chain links TRBV5-4 with TRBJ2-3; the D gene is possibly TRBD1 (5 bases). Germline V CDR1 and CDR2: SGHNT, YYREEE (reference sequence). This CDR3 is 15 amino acids long. With 3 bases removed from V and 1 base from J, the gap between germline ends came to 12 bases. CDR3 sequence: CASSSLTAGTDTQYF. DNA of the CDR3: TGTGCCAGCAGCTCCTTGACAGCTGGCACAGATACGCAGTATTTT.

The rearrangement joins TRBV28 to TRBJ1-2, with a tentative D call TRBD1 (5 bases). Trimming removed 6 bases at V and 7 bases at J, with 18 bases between. Germline values: CDR1 MDHEN, CDR2 SYDVKM. The CDR3 extends over 14 amino acids. The CDR3 DNA follows: TGTGCCAGCAGCTTGTCGCGGGGGGGAGGTGGCTACACCTTC. This gives the protein CASSLSRGGGGYTF.

This clone was picked up a small number of times. J is TRBJ2-2 and V is TRBV7-2; 8 bases line up with TRBD2. The length of the CDR3 is 16 residues. Losses at the gene ends were 6 bases for V and 1 base for J; bases not matched to a gene: 7. The germline gives CDR1 SGHTA, CDR2 FQGNSA. The CDR3, as DNA: TGTGCCAGCAGAACTGGACTAGCCTTGAACACCGGGGAGCTGTTTTTT. Amino acids: CASRTGLALNTGELFF.

This chain links TRBV24-1 with TRBJ1-2, with D maybe TRBD1 (6 bases). Germline assignment: CDR1 KGHDR and CDR2 SFDVKD. The CDR3 totals 13 residues. Trimming shortened V by 4 bases and J by 3 bases, and 8 bases separated the two germline ends. This CDR3 reads CATSEAGDYGYTF. CDR3 nucleotide sequence: TGTGCCACCAGTGAAGCAGGGGACTATGGCTACACCTTC.

V and J are TRBV6-2 or TRBV6-3 and TRBJ1-5; the D is unclear. V shed 2 bases and J shed 7 bases, with 6 bases lying between them. Germline assignment: CDR1 MNHEY and CDR2 SVGEGT. The CDR3 runs to 12 residues. In DNA, the CDR3 is TGTGCCAGCAGTTACCCTTTACAGCCCCAGCATTTT. It is translated as CASSYPLQPQHF.

This chain uses TRBV11-3 with TRBJ2-1; 11 positions agree with TRBD2. CDR1 is SGHNT, CDR2 YENEEA, per germline. This CDR3 region has 16 residues. V trimming: 5 bases; J trimming: 9 bases; junction bases outside the gene matches: 12. For the CDR3, the DNA is TGTGCCAGCAGCCGAGGGACTAGCGGCACCCAGGGTGAGCAGTTCTTC. Residues: CASSRGTSGTQGEQFF.

V gene TRBV27 combines with J gene TRBJ2-7; D might be TRBD1 (6 bases). Germline CDR1 MNHEY, CDR2 SMNVEV (reference sequence). Trimming took 6 bases from V and 4 from J, leaving 16 bases between them. The CDR3 runs to 14 residues. The CDR3 spells CASSPGTPPYEQYF. The CDR3 DNA follows: TGTGCCAGCAGCCCCGGGACACCCCCTTACGAGCAGTACTTC.

V usage is TRBV24-1 and J usage is TRBJ2-6; a weak D match, TRBD2 (7 bases). Deletions cut 6 bases from V and 2 bases from J, with 13 bases between. The CDR3 extends over 16 amino acids. In germline, CDR1 is KGHDR, CDR2 SFDVKD. The CDR3 region has the DNA TGTGCCACCAGTTCCCCGGGGGGCACTGGGGCCAACGTCCTGACTTTC. It translates to CATSSPGGTGANVLTF.

This sequence joins TRBV7-3 and TRBJ2-3, with D perhaps TRBD2 (5 bases). Trimming left V 0 bases short and J 1 base short, with 14 bases between. CDR1 is SGHTA, CDR2 FQGTGA, per germline. The CDR3 totals 17 residues. Written as DNA, the CDR3 is TGTGCCAGCAGCTTAACCCCCGGAGGAGCGGGCACAGATACGCAGTATTTT. Translation: CASSLTPGGAGTDTQYF.

The chain carries TRBV18 and TRBJ2-7; 7 bases align to TRBD2. This CDR3 has 13 amino acids. The germline V gene has CDR1 KGHSH and CDR2 LQKENI. After removal of 3 bases from V and 6 bases from J, the junction contained 5 bases not matched to a gene. CDR3 protein: CASSPAGDREQYF. As DNA, the CDR3 is TGTGCCAGCTCACCGGCGGGGGATCGCGAGCAGTACTTC. The full variable domain, rest sourced from reference TRBV18 and TRBJ2-7, is NAGVMQNPRHLVRRRGQEARLRCSPMKGHSHVYWYRQLPEEGLKFMVYLQKENIIDESGMPKERFSAEFPKEGPSILRIQQVVRGDSAAYFCASSPAGDREQYFGPGTRLTVT.

This chain links TRBV5-6 with TRBJ1-6; 7 bases are a match to TRBD1. Germline-derived CDR1 and CDR2 are SGHDT and YYEEEE. The CDR3 has 14 amino acids. The V segment lost 4 bases and the J segment 14 bases; nucleotides outside the gene matches: 12. The DNA of the CDR3 is TGTGCCAGCAGCATAAGGACAGGTCCCGCGACCCTCCACTTT. Translation gives CASSIRTGPATLHF.

This chain links TRBV7-3 with TRBJ2-1; D is unresolved. Germline assignment: CDR1 SGHTA and CDR2 FQGTGA. The CDR3 extends over 13 amino acids. The ends were cut back, 3 bases at V and 3 bases at J, with 6 bases in the middle. For the CDR3, the DNA is TGTGCCAGCAGCTTTCGCGACTACAATGAGCAGTTCTTC. Translating it yields CASSFRDYNEQFF.